A selection of T cell receptor beta chains follows, all from one sample in a study of lymphopenia after photon versus proton radiotherapy. Using immunoSEQ multiplex PCR, the repertoire was profiled, and TCRdb retains in-frame clones only, with some absent. The sample lists about 18,000 clones, 92% occurring once. The input for sequencing was peripheral blood, taken from a patient treated with photon-based radiotherapy. The receptors come from a woman aged 40 to 50 with cholangiocarcinoma. The CDR3 runs from the conserved cysteine through the conserved F or W. The D gene is left open where the match is weak. Clone sizes are given selectively: once, few, many, or a class where the clone is expanded.

size: -; J: TRBJ2-2; V: TRBV2; D: -; CDR3: CASSASTGIGTGELFF; DNA: TGTGCCAGCAGCGCTTCCACAGGGATCGGTACCGGGGAGCTGTTTTTT
size: -; J: TRBJ2-1; V: TRBV14; D: -; CDR3: CASSQFADPSYNEQFF; DNA: TGTGCCAGCAGCCAATTCGCAGACCCCTCCTACAATGAGCAGTTCTTC
size: -; J: TRBJ2-2; V: TRBV19; D: TRBD1; CDR3: CASSYPGQGRTGELFF; DNA: TGTGCCAGTAGTTACCCGGGACAGGGCAGGACCGGGGAGCTGTTTTTT
size: -; J: TRBJ1-5; V: TRBV6-1; D: -; CDR3: CASSDLGREDQPQHF; DNA: TGTGCCAGCAGTGACTTGGGACGAGAAGATCAGCCCCAGCATTTT
size: once; J: TRBJ2-5; V: TRBV5-6; D: -; CDR3: CASSLTPLIGRGPQETQYF; DNA: TGTGCCAGCAGCTTGACGCCCCTGATCGGGCGGGGCCCCCAAGAGACCCAGTACTTC
size: -; J: TRBJ1-2; V: TRBV2; D: -; CDR3: CASSDRGSIRGYTF; DNA: TGTGCCAGCAGTGACAGGGGCTCGATACGTGGCTACACCTTC
size: -; J: TRBJ1-1; V: TRBV4-3; D: TRBD1; CDR3: CASSQLARGLTEAFF; DNA: TGCGCCAGCAGCCAACTGGCTAGGGGGCTCACTGAAGCTTTCTTT
size: once; J: TRBJ2-3; V: TRBV28; D: -; CDR3: CASRGTDTQYF; DNA: TGTGCCAGCAGGGGGACAGATACGCAGTATTTT
size: -; J: TRBJ2-3; V: TRBV10-3; D: -; CDR3: CAIPDRRDEGDTQYF; DNA: TGTGCCATCCCGGACAGGCGGGACGAGGGAGATACGCAGTATTTT
size: -; J: TRBJ1-6; V: TRBV28; D: -; CDR3: CASRYRNSPLHF; DNA: TGTGCCAGCAGGTACCGGAATTCACCCCTCCACTTT
size: -; J: TRBJ2-3; V: TRBV30; D: -; CDR3: CAWGRSGARDTQYF; DNA: TGTGCCTGGGGACGTAGCGGAGCACGGGATACGCAGTATTTT
size: -; J: TRBJ1-1; V: TRBV19; D: -; CDR3: CASSKLRGTEAFF; DNA: TGTGCCAGTAGCAAATTGAGGGGTACTGAAGCTTTCTTT
size: -; J: TRBJ1-5; V: TRBV15; D: -; CDR3: CATSREHRINQPQHF; DNA: TGTGCCACCAGCAGAGAGCACAGGATCAATCAGCCCCAGCATTTT
size: -; J: TRBJ1-2; V: TRBV30; D: -; CDR3: CAWNGGTPTYSNYGYTF; DNA: TGTGCCTGGAACGGCGGGACACCCACATATTCTAACTATGGCTACACCTTC
size: -; J: TRBJ1-1; V: TRBV28; D: -; CDR3: CASSLFRVNTEAFF; DNA: TGTGCCAGCAGTTTATTTAGGGTGAACACTGAAGCTTTCTTT
size: -; J: TRBJ2-3; V: TRBV7-9; D: -; CDR3: CASRRPRDTDTQYF; DNA: TGTGCCAGCAGGAGGCCCAGGGACACAGATACGCAGTATTTT
size: -; J: TRBJ2-7; V: TRBV5-1; D: TRBD2; CDR3: CASSLTSGSYYEQYF; DNA: TGCGCCAGCAGCTTGACTAGCGGGAGTTACTACGAGCAGTACTTC
size: -; J: TRBJ1-2; V: TRBV30; D: -; CDR3: CAWSVDIGRSYGYTF; DNA: TGTGCCTGGAGTGTTGATATAGGTCGGTCCTATGGCTACACCTTC
size: few; J: TRBJ1-5; V: TRBV19; D: TRBD1; CDR3: CASISKQGDLNQPQHF; DNA: TGTGCCAGTATCAGTAAACAGGGGGATCTGAACCAGCCCCAGCATTTT
size: -; J: TRBJ2-7; V: TRBV2; D: -; CDR3: CASRIQATTSEQYF; DNA: TGTGCCAGCAGAATACAGGCCACCACGAGCGAGCAGTACTTC
size: -; J: TRBJ2-1; V: TRBV2; D: -; CDR3: CASSERASRAYNEQFF; DNA: TGTGCCAGCAGTGAAAGGGCCTCGCGGGCCTACAATGAGCAGTTCTTC
size: -; J: TRBJ2-7; V: TRBV28; D: TRBD2; CDR3: CASSLSWGLAGVNEQYF; DNA: TGTGCCAGCAGTTTATCATGGGGACTAGCGGGAGTTAACGAGCAGTACTTC
size: -; J: TRBJ2-1; V: TRBV27; D: TRBD1; CDR3: CASSFTRQGYNEQFF; DNA: TGTGCCAGCAGTTTTACTAGACAGGGATACAATGAGCAGTTCTTC
size: few; J: TRBJ1-1; V: TRBV7-3; D: -; CDR3: CASSREQNTEAFF; DNA: TGTGCCAGCAGCCGGGAGCAAAACACTGAAGCTTTCTTT
size: -; J: TRBJ1-2; V: TRBV25-1; D: -; CDR3: CASSEWADFYGYTF; DNA: TGTGCCAGCAGTGAATGGGCAGACTTTTATGGCTACACCTTC
size: -; J: TRBJ2-4; V: TRBV30; D: -; CDR3: CAWGRGDDIQYF; DNA: TGTGCCTGGGGCAGGGGGGATGACATTCAGTACTTC
size: -; J: TRBJ2-7; V: TRBV28; D: TRBD2; CDR3: CASSFDAGGSYEQYF; DNA: TGTGCCAGCAGTTTCGATGCGGGAGGGTCCTACGAGCAGTACTTC
size: -; J: TRBJ2-5; V: TRBV19; D: TRBD1; CDR3: CASSPQGEVKTQYF; DNA: TGTGCCAGTAGTCCCCAGGGGGAAGTAAAGACCCAGTACTTC
size: -; J: TRBJ2-1; V: TRBV11-2; D: -; CDR3: CASSLGRVNEQFF; DNA: TGTGCCAGCAGCTTAGGCAGGGTAAATGAGCAGTTCTTC
size: -; J: TRBJ1-1; V: TRBV7-2; D: -; CDR3: CASSLATEAFF; DNA: TGTGCCAGCAGCTTAGCCACTGAAGCTTTCTTT
size: -; J: TRBJ1-3; V: TRBV6-5; D: -; CDR3: CASTQGGGNTIYF; DNA: TGTGCCAGCACCCAGGGAGGTGGAAACACCATATATTTT
size: -; J: TRBJ1-1; V: TRBV7-2; D: -; CDR3: CASRAGTEAFF; DNA: TGTGCCAGCCGCGCGGGCACTGAAGCTTTCTTT
size: -; J: TRBJ1-2; V: TRBV30; D: -; CDR3: CAWSVLGPGYTF; DNA: TGTGCCTGGAGTGTACTGGGGCCTGGCTACACCTTC
size: -; J: TRBJ2-3; V: TRBV5-8; D: TRBD2; CDR3: CASSLPGTSGLTDTQYF; DNA: TGTGCCAGCAGCTTGCCCGGGACTAGCGGACTCACAGATACGCAGTATTTT
size: -; J: TRBJ2-2; V: TRBV2; D: TRBD1; CDR3: CASRVEDRPNGELFF; DNA: TGTGCCAGCAGGGTAGAGGACAGGCCTAACGGGGAGCTGTTTTTT
size: -; J: TRBJ2-7; V: TRBV7-9; D: TRBD1; CDR3: CASSLDRDHEQYF; DNA: TGTGCCAGCAGCTTGGACAGGGACCACGAGCAGTACTTC
size: -; J: TRBJ2-4; V: TRBV5-1; D: -; CDR3: CASRSGPSNGNIQYF; DNA: TGCGCCAGCAGGTCCGGGCCCTCAAACGGAAACATTCAGTACTTC
size: -; J: TRBJ1-5; V: TRBV5-6; D: -; CDR3: CASSFSQGFGSQPQHF; DNA: TGTGCCAGCAGCTTCAGCCAGGGGTTTGGTAGTCAGCCCCAGCATTTT
size: -; J: TRBJ2-7; V: TRBV5-1; D: TRBD2; CDR3: CASTAFGTSGFYEQYF; DNA: TGCGCCAGCACAGCGTTCGGGACTAGCGGATTCTACGAGCAGTACTTC
size: -; J: TRBJ2-2; V: TRBV2; D: -; CDR3: CASSVPTTGEGGGELFF; DNA: TGTGCCAGCAGTGTTCCCACTACAGGGGAGGGCGGCGGGGAGCTGTTTTTT
size: -; J: TRBJ1-1; V: TRBV9; D: -; CDR3: CASSATGANTEAFF; DNA: TGTGCCAGCAGCGCAACAGGAGCGAACACTGAAGCTTTCTTT
size: -; J: TRBJ2-7; V: TRBV19; D: -; CDR3: CASSIEGTAYEQYF; DNA: TGTGCCAGTAGTATAGAAGGCACAGCCTACGAGCAGTACTTC
size: -; J: TRBJ2-4; V: TRBV6-5; D: -; CDR3: CASSSLGLGQNIQYF; DNA: TGTGCCAGCAGCTCCCTGGGGCTTGGCCAAAACATTCAGTACTTC
size: -; J: TRBJ2-1; V: TRBV11-3; D: -; CDR3: CASSSGTAEQFF; DNA: TGTGCCAGCAGCTCCGGGACTGCTGAGCAGTTCTTC
size: -; J: TRBJ1-4; V: TRBV18; D: -; CDR3: CASSPGTPATNEKLFF; DNA: TGTGCCAGCTCACCTGGGACGCCTGCAACTAATGAAAAACTGTTTTTT
size: -; J: TRBJ2-5; V: TRBV28; D: TRBD1; CDR3: CASSLGLAGGRLNLQETQYF; DNA: TGTGCCAGCAGCCTGGGGTTGGCAGGGGGCCGACTAAACCTCCAAGAGACCCAGTACTTC
size: -; J: TRBJ1-1; V: TRBV9; D: TRBD1; CDR3: CALQGAYSMNTEAFF; DNA: TGTGCCCTACAGGGGGCTTATTCAATGAACACTGAAGCTTTCTTT
size: -; J: TRBJ1-2; V: TRBV9; D: -; CDR3: CASSAQQGAGYTF; DNA: TGTGCCAGCAGCGCTCAACAGGGCGCTGGCTACACCTTC
size: -; J: TRBJ1-2; V: TRBV7-3; D: -; CDR3: CASSPGTPRSGYGYTF; DNA: TGTGCCAGCAGCCCCGGGACACCCCGGTCAGGGTATGGCTACACCTTC
size: -; J: TRBJ2-1; V: TRBV19; D: -; CDR3: CASSIARERGYEQFF; DNA: TGTGCCAGTAGTATAGCCCGGGAGAGGGGGTATGAGCAGTTCTTC
size: -; J: TRBJ1-5; V: TRBV5-1; D: TRBD1; CDR3: CASSLEGAVNQPQHF; DNA: TGCGCCAGCAGCTTGGAGGGGGCTGTGAATCAGCCCCAGCATTTT
size: -; J: TRBJ1-2; V: TRBV28; D: TRBD1; CDR3: CASSLGTVNYGYTF; DNA: TGTGCCAGCAGTTTAGGGACAGTTAACTATGGCTACACCTTC
size: -; J: TRBJ1-4; V: TRBV4-2; D: -; CDR3: CASSQEGSTNEKLFF; DNA: TGTGCCAGCAGCCAAGAAGGCTCAACTAATGAAAAACTGTTTTTT
size: -; J: TRBJ1-1; V: TRBV7-2; D: -; CDR3: CASSLEGNTEAFF; DNA: TGTGCCAGCAGCTTAGAAGGGAACACTGAAGCTTTCTTT
size: -; J: TRBJ2-2; V: TRBV11-2; D: TRBD2; CDR3: CASSLSSGRPGELFF; DNA: TGTGCCAGCAGCTTGAGTAGCGGGAGGCCCGGGGAGCTGTTTTTT
size: once; J: TRBJ2-7; V: TRBV27; D: TRBD2; CDR3: CASSNRRGLAGGLGYEQYF; DNA: TGTGCCAGCAGCAACCGACGCGGACTAGCGGGGGGGCTCGGGTACGAGCAGTACTTC
size: -; J: TRBJ2-7; V: TRBV7-6; D: -; CDR3: CASSLNLPGLLGEQYF; DNA: TGTGCCAGCAGCTTAAATCTGCCGGGGCTGCTGGGCGAGCAGTACTTC
size: few; J: TRBJ1-2; V: TRBV6-1; D: -; CDR3: CASSERPGAGYGYTF; DNA: TGTGCCAGCAGTGAAAGGCCGGGGGCGGGCTATGGCTACACCTTC
size: -; J: TRBJ1-2; V: TRBV2; D: -; CDR3: CASSLLLGGGSYGYTF; DNA: TGTGCCAGCAGCCTGTTACTTGGGGGGGGCAGCTATGGCTACACCTTC